Reported below is one T cell receptor beta chain. TCRdb analysed the 5' RACE reads with MiXCR anew, one entry per CDR3 protein. In the table there are about 210,000 distinct CDR3 sequences, 27% of which are singletons. The data originate from a study of T-cell memory formation after mild COVID-19. The CDR3 is 15 amino acids. Germline lookup yields CDR1 MNHEY and CDR2 SVGAGI. V dropped 5 bases and J dropped 4 bases, with 18 bases sitting between them. The source material was PBMCs or a T cell subset sorted from them (not recorded which). The sequence came from an adult woman who had mild COVID-19 (a few samples of this study predate the infection). Cell type and time point are not known. This chain uses TRBV6-5 with TRBJ2-7; TRBD1 is a possible D gene (5 bases). The CDR3 DNA reads as TGTGCCAGCAGTGGACCTGCTAGGGGTGGGTACGAGCAGTACTTC. It translates to CASSGPARGGYEQYF.